This TCR beta chain came from a study of T cells in Graves' hyperthyroidism and ophthalmopathy. Germline V gene lookup returns CDR1 MDHEN and CDR2 SYDVKM. The CDR3 covers 13 residues. V lost 2 bases to trimming and J lost 3 bases, with 5 bases between them. Disease lasting under 3 months, a NOSPECS grade of at least 4, and a Clinical Activity Score of at least 3 were features of the ophthalmopathy patients. Pregnant or lactating patients were excluded, as were those with uncontrolled infection or other autoimmune disease. Amplification of TCR beta CDR3 regions was performed using RNA transcripts as template. HTBI primers were used for first-round RT-PCR of the TCR CDR3. TCRdb itself ran the multiplex PCR reads through MiXCR, one entry per CDR3 protein. The sample carries approximately 600,000 distinct CDR3 sequences, approximately 15% recorded once. This clonotype was found many times.

The sequenced material came from blood. The sequence was collected from a woman aged 18-35 years with Graves' ophthalmopathy. The rearrangement links TRBV28 to TRBJ2-1; D is unclear. CDR3 protein: CASSLIYYNEQFF. CDR3 bases: TGTGCCAGCAGTTTAATTTACTACAATGAGCAGTTCTTC.